The 27 T cell receptor beta chains in this list originate from one sample, sequenced in a study of T cells in Graves' hyperthyroidism and ophthalmopathy (dated by TCRdb to the late 2010s). The library relied on multiplex PCR. The listed sequencing device is Illumina HiSeq 2000. Amplification of TCR beta CDR3 regions was carried out from RNA transcripts. For the first round of RT-PCR on the TCR CDR3, the HTBI primer set was used together with the Qiagen OneStep RT-PCR kit. TCRdb reworked the public reads: Q25 trimming with fastp, MiXCR clone assembly, productive beta chains retained. Identical CDR3 protein sequences are pooled into one entry, listed with their most common genes and DNA. In all, the sample holds 650,000 to 750,000 distinct CDR3 sequences, and 14% of those were seen once. The ten largest clones take up about 9.4% of the sample. The specimen sequenced was blood. These TCRs come from a woman between 18 and 30 years old with Graves' hyperthyroidism.

The chain joins TRBV11-2 to TRBJ2-1; TRBD2 agrees at 9 bases. The CDR3 is 15 amino acids. Losses at the gene ends were 5 bases for V and 9 bases for J; bases not matched to a gene: 11. Germline V lookup: CDR1 SGHAT, CDR2 FQNNGV. CDR3 bases: TGTGCCAGCAGCCCGTCGTCTAGCGGGAACGGTGAGCAGTTCTTC. Protein sequence: CASSPSSSGNGEQFF. Using reference TRBV11-2 and TRBJ2-1 for the parts outside the CDR3, the full variable domain is EAGVAQSPRYKIIEKRQSVAFWCNPISGHATLYWYQQILGQGPKLLIQFQNNGVVDDSQLPKDRFSAERLKGVDSTLKIQPAKLEDSAVYLCASSPSSSGNGEQFFGPGTRLTVL.

This clonotype occurred a few times. The rearrangement uses TRBV20-1 and TRBJ1-2, with D hard to call. Germline-derived CDR1 and CDR2 are DFQATT and SNEGSKA (reference sequence). The CDR3 totals 12 residues. The V and J ends lost 4 bases and 4 bases respectively, with 10 bases between them. The CDR3 sequence: CSAIRAGYGYTF. CDR3 DNA sequence: TGCAGTGCTATCCGGGCCGGCTATGGCTACACCTTC.

This clonotype has more than one count but fewer than ten. The rearrangement links TRBV20-1 to TRBJ2-1; 7 bases agree with TRBD2. The CDR3 totals 13 residues. J lost 12 bases, V lost 0 bases, and 8 bases had no gene match. Germline loops: CDR1 DFQATT, CDR2 SNEGSKA (reference sequence). CDR3 protein: CSARDKVLAAQFF. The CDR3, as DNA: TGCAGTGCTAGAGATAAGGTGCTAGCGGCGCAGTTCTTC.

This clonotype was detected many times. The chain has TRBV6-1 and TRBJ2-5; 10 nucleotides align to TRBD2. CDR1 is MNHNS, CDR2 SASEGT, per germline. This CDR3 region has 15 residues. J gave up 4 bases and V 6 bases, and 8 bases lay outside the gene matches. CDR3 amino acids: CASRLAGRGSETQYF. The CDR3 bases are TGTGCCAGCAGACTAGCGGGAAGGGGATCAGAGACCCAGTACTTC.

The rearrangement links TRBV5-1 to TRBJ1-4; D call uncertain. Germline CDR1 SGHRS, CDR2 YFSETQ. V lost 5 bases and J lost 8, with 13 bases in between. This CDR3 region has 13 residues. CDR3 protein: CASRVDVGEKLFF. The CDR3 nucleotides are TGCGCCAGCAGAGTCGACGTTGGCGAAAAACTGTTTTTT.

This clonotype was observed a few times. V gene TRBV27 combines with J gene TRBJ2-2, with a tentative D call TRBD2 (5 bases). The CDR3 extends over 14 amino acids. Trimming stripped 4 bases from V and 4 bases from J, with 10 bases between. Per the germline V gene, CDR1 is MNHEY and CDR2 is SMNVEV (reference sequence). CDR3 bases: TGTGCCAGCAGTTCCTGGACTGTCACCGGGGAGCTGTTTTTT. Translated, it gives CASSSWTVTGELFF.

Note on this clonotype: Just one base apart from a much larger clone, this may be a read error. V gene TRBV6-4 combines with J gene TRBJ2-7; D may be TRBD1 or TRBD2 (5 bases each). This CDR3 contains 14 residues. Trimming shortened V by 0 bases and J by 7 bases, and 13 bases separated the two germline ends. Germline CDR1 and CDR2: MRHNA and SNTAGT. Written as DNA, the CDR3 is TGTGCCAGCAGTGACTCCCCGGGGCAAGGTGAGCAGTACTTC. Its protein product is CASSDSPGQGEQYF.

The chain couples TRBV20-1 to TRBJ1-4; no clear D. The length of the CDR3 is 14 residues. Per the germline V gene, CDR1 is DFQATT and CDR2 is SNEGSKA (reference sequence). V lost 5 bases and J lost 8, with 18 bases in between. The CDR3 region has the DNA TGCAGTGCTTCACCGCCTAGGGCGGGGGAAAAACTGTTTTTT. Protein product: CSASPPRAGEKLFF.

This clonotype appeared many times. CDR3 residues: CASSFPRVMNTEAFF. The CDR3 DNA is TGTGCCAGCAGTTTCCCCAGGGTCATGAACACTGAAGCTTTCTTT. The gene calls are TRBV12-3 or TRBV12-4 and TRBJ1-1; tentatively, D is TRBD1 (5 bases). Trimming pared 3 bases from V and 0 bases from J, leaving 11 bases between. The CDR3 runs to 15 residues.

The table lists this clonotype with many counts. V and J are TRBV11-2 and TRBJ2-1, with D possibly called TRBD1 or TRBD2 (5 bases each). Deletions cut 0 bases from V and 2 bases from J, with 11 bases between. The germline V gene encodes CDR1 SGHAT and CDR2 FQNNGV. This CDR3 has 16 amino acids. In DNA, the CDR3 is TGTGCCAGCAGCTTAGAGGGGGAGATCCCCTACAATGAGCAGTTCTTC. It encodes CASSLEGEIPYNEQFF.

The chain uses TRBV5-1 and TRBJ1-2; tentatively, D is TRBD1 (6 bases). The length of the CDR3 is 13 residues. CDR1 and CDR2 (germline): SGHRS, YFSETQ. V gave up 3 bases and J gave up 6 bases, with 12 bases separating them. The CDR3 loop is CASSSQGDNGYTF. CDR3 nucleotide sequence: TGCGCCAGCAGCTCACAGGGAGATAATGGCTACACCTTC.

This clonotype occurred once. At one of its ends the junction is not consistent with the germline gene, which may arise from a read error. The chain recombines TRBV19 with TRBJ2-1, with 9 nucleotides matching TRBD1. CDR3 length: 14 amino acids. From germline, CDR1 is LNHDA and CDR2 SQIVND (reference sequence). The DNA of the CDR3 is TGTGCCAGTAGTACTACCGGGACAGGGCTTTATCATCTCTTC. It translates to CASSTTGTGLYHLF.

This clonotype was recorded a few times. The chain is built from TRBV7-3 and TRBJ2-2; a weak D match, TRBD1 (5 bases). This CDR3 spans 16 amino acids. Germline CDR1 SGHTA, CDR2 FQGTGA. Trimming pared 1 base from V and 0 bases from J, leaving 9 bases between. The CDR3 spells CASSLIGAANTGELFF. The CDR3 nucleotides read TGTGCCAGCAGCTTAATTGGGGCGGCGAACACCGGGGAGCTGTTTTTT.

The chain couples TRBV10-1 to TRBJ2-5, with a weak D call TRBD1 (5 bases). The CDR3 contains 18 residues. Per germline, CDR1 WNHNN and CDR2 SYGVQD (reference sequence). The V gene lost 2 bases and the J gene lost 1 base, with 20 bases spanning the gap. The CDR3 bases are TGCGCCAGCAGTGAGCCATACTCGGACGGACAACTCCAAGAGACCCAGTACTTC. Translating it yields CASSEPYSDGQLQETQYF.

In this sample, this clonotype turned up many times. The chain carries TRBV6-2 or TRBV6-3 and TRBJ2-7, with no clear D. The germline V gene encodes CDR1 MNHEY and CDR2 SVGEGT. CDR3 length: 14 amino acids. The V and J ends lost 6 bases and 4 bases respectively, with 16 bases between them. CDR3 sequence reads: CASSPHFEKYEQYF. DNA of the CDR3: TGTGCCAGCAGCCCCCACTTCGAAAAATACGAGCAGTACTTC.

V and J are TRBV12-3 or TRBV12-4 and TRBJ1-2; possible D gene TRBD1, 6 bases. V dropped 3 bases and J dropped 6 bases, with 11 bases sitting between them. There are 13 residues in the CDR3. In DNA form, the CDR3 reads TGTGCCAGCAGTTTTTACAGGGAAGATGGCTACACCTTC. Translated: CASSFYREDGYTF.

In this sample, this clonotype turned up many times. V is TRBV20-1 and J is TRBJ2-1, with D possibly TRBD2 on 5 matching bases. The CDR3 totals 14 residues. Germline CDR1 is DFQATT and CDR2 is SNEGSKA (reference sequence). The V and J ends lost 6 bases and 5 bases respectively, with 17 bases between them. CDR3 amino acids: CSANGGRGNNEQFF. The CDR3, as DNA: TGCAGTGCGAATGGCGGGCGAGGAAACAATGAGCAGTTCTTC.

This clonotype was found a few times. The chain employs TRBV6-2 or TRBV6-3 and TRBJ2-5; D is perhaps TRBD2 (5 bases). The germline V gene encodes CDR1 MNHEY and CDR2 SVGEGT. CDR3 length: 15 residues. V lost 2 bases and J 5 bases, leaving 15 bases between the germline ends. CDR3 loop: CASSYRGGVGETQYF. For the CDR3, the DNA is TGTGCCAGCAGTTACCGGGGTGGGGTTGGCGAGACCCAGTACTTC.

This clonotype has just a few counts. The chain employs TRBV28 and TRBJ2-1, with TRBD2 matching 9 bases. The CDR3 runs 15 residues. The V segment lost 6 bases and the J segment 9 bases; nucleotides outside the gene matches: 12. Looked up from germline, CDR1 is MDHEN and CDR2 is SYDVKM. The CDR3 bases are TGTGCCAGCAGGTTCGCGGGAGGGCAGAGGGGTGAGCAGTTCTTC. Translated: CASRFAGGQRGEQFF.

This clonotype was observed at least ten times. The genes are TRBV24-1 and TRBJ2-5; 13 nucleotides agree with TRBD2. CDR3 size: 19 residues. CDR1 and CDR2 (germline): KGHDR, SFDVKD. J lost 5 bases, V lost 4 bases, and 15 bases had no gene match. The CDR3 protein is CATSDRLTSGRPEGETQYF. The CDR3 DNA sequence: TGTGCCACCAGTGACCGCCTGACTAGCGGGAGGCCCGAGGGGGAGACCCAGTACTTC.

This clonotype has a count of ten or more. This chain connects TRBV12-3 or TRBV12-4 to TRBJ2-1; either TRBD1 or TRBD2 may fit D (5 bases each). The CDR3 contains 20 residues. The V end lost 5 bases, the J end lost 5 bases, and 31 bases lay between the germline ends. The CDR3 nucleotides are TGTGCCAGCAGTCGGGACCAAGAAATCATTTCAGGGTCCGGTGACAATGAGCAGTTCTTC. Protein product: CASSRDQEIISGSGDNEQFF.

This clonotype was observed a handful of times. The chain combines TRBV5-1 with TRBJ2-1; 7 positions match TRBD2. With V trimmed by 0 bases and J by 15 bases, 6 bases remained unmatched. The CDR3 is 12 amino acids. Germline V gene sequence: CDR1 SGHRS, CDR2 YFSETQ. The CDR3 nucleotides are TGCGCCAGCAGCTTGGGGGCGGGAGACACGTTCTTC. Translated, it gives CASSLGAGDTFF.

The V call is TRBV29-1, the J call TRBJ2-1, with 8 bases fitting TRBD2. The CDR3 sequence is 15 residues long. Germline CDR1 is SQVTM and CDR2 is ANQGSEA. V lost 6 bases to trimming and J lost 5 bases; unmatched junction nucleotides: 12. Written as DNA, the CDR3 is TGCAGCGTCATTCTCTCGGGACTAGATAACAATGAGCAGTTCTTC. It specifies CSVILSGLDNNEQFF.

This clonotype has at least ten counts. This chain joins TRBV6-1 and TRBJ2-3; 8 bases are a match to TRBD2. V was clipped by 6 bases and J by 1 base; unmatched bases: 3. Per the germline V gene, CDR1 is MNHNS and CDR2 is SASEGT. The CDR3 has 14 residues. The CDR3 DNA reads as TGTGCCAGCAGAAGCGGGGGCGGCACAGATACGCAGTATTTT. Its protein is CASRSGGGTDTQYF.

This clonotype was detected many times. This chain uses TRBV7-9 with TRBJ2-7; D remains ambiguous. The CDR3 has 14 residues. V gave up 1 base and J gave up 1 base, with 8 bases separating them. The germline gives CDR1 SEHNR, CDR2 FQNEAQ (reference sequence). The chain's CDR3 is CASSLGIFSYEQYF. CDR3 nucleotides: TGTGCCAGCAGCTTAGGCATCTTTTCCTACGAGCAGTACTTC. Supplemented by reference TRBV7-9 and TRBJ2-7, the full variable domain reads DTGVSQNPRHKITKRGQNVTFRCDPISEHNRLYWYRQTLGQGPEFLTYFQNEAQLEKSRLLSDRFSAERPKGSFSTLEIQRTEQGDSAMYLCASSLGIFSYEQYFGPGTRLTVT.

This sequence joins TRBV7-3 and TRBJ1-1, with D possibly being TRBD1 (6 bases). The CDR3 is made up of 12 amino acids. In germline, CDR1 is SGHTA, CDR2 FQGTGA. Trimming took 5 bases from V and 7 from J, leaving 11 bases between them. CDR3 region: CASSLGQNEAFF. CDR3 nucleotide sequence: TGTGCCAGCAGCCTCGGACAGAATGAAGCTTTCTTT.

This clonotype was seen more than once but under ten times. The chain links TRBV6-2 or TRBV6-3 to TRBJ1-2; no clear D gene. The CDR3 sequence is 13 residues long. V lost 2 bases and J 8 bases, leaving 12 bases between the germline ends. Germline V gene sequence: CDR1 MNHEY, CDR2 SVGEGT. Written as DNA, the CDR3 is TGTGCCAGCAGTTACCCCCCCCACGGGGGCTACACCTTC. Translating it yields CASSYPPHGGYTF.